This entry lists 14 T cell receptor beta chains sequenced from one sample in a study of blood T cell repertoires in COVID-19. TCRdb keeps only in-frame clones here, not all; method: immunoSEQ multiplex PCR. This table holds 110,000 to 150,000 clones, about 84% found once. Source material: peripheral blood. All receptors derive from an elderly woman in a cohort sampled during active or convalescent COVID-19.

This chain connects TRBV3-1 (or the pseudogene TRBV3-2) to TRBJ1-3; possibly TRBD1 for D (6 bases). Trimming shortened V by 1 base and J by 1 base, and 8 bases separated the two germline ends. From germline, CDR1 is LGHDT and CDR2 YNNKEL (reference sequence). The CDR3 extends over 15 amino acids. The chain's CDR3 is CASSQGGLSGNTIYF. The CDR3 DNA sequence: TGTGCCAGCAGCCAAGGGGGGCTATCTGGAAACACCATATATTTT.

This clone has more than one count but fewer than ten. V is TRBV29-1 and J is TRBJ2-3; D is possibly TRBD1 (6 bases). The germline gives CDR1 SQVTM, CDR2 ANQGSEA. The CDR3 is 13 amino acids. Trimming removed 6 bases from V and 2 bases from J, with 12 bases in between. CDR3 nucleotide sequence: TGCAGCGTCGTGGGACAAGCCACAGATACGCAGTATTTT. Translated, it gives CSVVGQATDTQYF.

This clone was recorded many times. V gene TRBV5-5 combines with J gene TRBJ1-4; possible D gene TRBD1, 5 bases. CDR3 length equals 15 residues. The V gene's germline CDR1 is SGHKS and CDR2 YYEKEE (reference sequence). V was cut by 1 base and J by 6 bases, with 13 bases left in between. In DNA form, the CDR3 reads TGTGCCAGCAGCTTGAGTCGGCAGGGTGATGAAAAACTGTTTTTT. Protein product: CASSLSRQGDEKLFF.

The chain recombines TRBV7-2 with TRBJ1-3; D possibly corresponds to TRBD1 (6 bases). V was shortened by 0 bases and J by 3 bases, with 12 bases between the two germline ends. Germline V gene data show CDR1 as SGHTA and CDR2 as FQGNSA. CDR3 length: 16 residues. CDR3 DNA: TGTGCCAGCAGCTTAGCGCCAGGGGACCTTGGAAACACCATATATTTT. Residues: CASSLAPGDLGNTIYF.

V gene TRBV19 combines with J gene TRBJ2-7, with D possibly matching TRBD2 (7 bases). Germline lookup yields CDR1 LNHDA and CDR2 SQIVND (reference sequence). The V and J ends lost 0 bases and 4 bases respectively, with 19 bases between them. The CDR3 length is 17 residues. The chain's CDR3 is CASSIEPPGGGPYEQYV. In DNA, the CDR3 is TGTGCCAGTAGTATAGAACCCCCTGGGGGGGGGCCGTACGAGCAGTACGTC.

The rearrangement uses TRBV19 and TRBJ2-2; 7 nucleotides line up with TRBD2. Trimming took 7 bases from V and 1 from J; bases not matched to a gene: 3. The germline V gene has CDR1 LNHDA and CDR2 SQIVND (reference sequence). This CDR3 has 14 residues. CDR3 bases: TGTGCCAGTACCCGCGGGGGGAACACCGGGGAGCTGTTTTTT. This translates into CASTRGGNTGELFF.

The chain couples TRBV19 to TRBJ1-2; 7 positions agree with TRBD1. The CDR3 sequence is 17 residues long. Trimming took 4 bases from V and 3 from J; bases not matched to a gene: 14. The germline V gene has CDR1 LNHDA and CDR2 SQIVND (reference sequence). The DNA of the CDR3 is TGTGCCAGTAGTACTCGGGACAGCCCGCGGAGTGACTATGGCTACACCTTC. It encodes CASSTRDSPRSDYGYTF.

This chain connects TRBV19 to TRBJ1-4; the match to TRBD1 covers 9 bases. The V gene end was trimmed by 5 bases and the J gene end by 8 bases; junction bases not matched to a gene: 6. The CDR3 is 14 residues long. Germline-derived CDR1 and CDR2 are LNHDA and SQIVND (reference sequence). CDR3: CASSWGQGPEKLFF. The CDR3 region has the DNA TGTGCCAGTAGTTGGGGACAGGGACCCGAAAAACTGTTTTTT.

The chain combines TRBV27 with TRBJ1-1; D is possibly TRBD1 (6 bases). V shed 5 bases and J shed 11 bases, with 21 bases lying between them. Per the germline V gene, CDR1 is MNHEY and CDR2 is SMNVEV (reference sequence). CDR3 length: 14 amino acids. The CDR3 sequence: CASSPRPGVRVAFF. The CDR3 coding sequence is TGTGCCAGCAGTCCACGCCCAGGGGTGCGTGTTGCTTTCTTT.

The chain links TRBV7-8 to TRBJ2-7, with D unresolved. V was cut by 1 base and J by 0 bases, with 7 bases left in between. The CDR3 runs to 14 residues. The germline V gene encodes CDR1 SGHVS and CDR2 FQNEAQ. Here the CDR3 reads CASSLGGHSYEQYV. CDR3 DNA: TGTGCCAGCAGCTTAGGCGGCCACTCCTACGAGCAGTACGTC.

The chain has TRBV19 and TRBJ1-1; D is unclear. V dropped 7 bases and J dropped 2 bases, with 8 bases sitting between them. This CDR3 is built from 12 residues. Germline values: CDR1 LNHDA, CDR2 SQIVND (reference sequence). The CDR3 coding sequence is TGTGCCAGTATTACGGGTAACACTGAAGCTTTCTTT. Translation: CASITGNTEAFF.

The DNA for the CDR3 is TGTGCCACCAAACAACCTGGGGCCAACGTCCTGACTTTC. Amino acid sequence: CATKQPGANVLTF. The chain recombines TRBV5-5 with TRBJ2-6; D ambiguous. This CDR3 is built from 13 residues. Germline CDR1 and CDR2: SGHKS and YYEKEE (reference sequence). Trimming cost V 9 bases and J 2 bases, with 9 bases left between them. The full variable domain, its missing parts supplied by reference TRBV5-5 and TRBJ2-6, is DAGVTQSPTHLIKTRGQQVTLRCSPISGHKSVSWYQQVLGQGPQFIFQYYEKEERGRGNFPDRFSARQFPNYSSELNVNALLLGDSALYLCATKQPGANVLTFGAGSRLTVL.

The gene calls are TRBV4-1 and TRBJ1-2, with TRBD1 matching 8 bases. The length of the CDR3 is 17 residues. CDR1 and CDR2 (germline): MGHRA, YSYEKL. Trimming cost V 3 bases and J 2 bases; bases outside gene matches: 11. CDR3 protein: CASSQDVPTGANYGYTF. CDR3 in DNA: TGCGCCAGCAGCCAGGACGTGCCGACAGGGGCAAACTATGGCTACACCTTC.

This chain links TRBV5-1 with TRBJ2-3; 9 bases fit TRBD1. Germline CDR1 reads SGHRS; CDR2 reads YFSETQ. V trimming: 4 bases; J trimming: 5 bases; junction bases outside the gene matches: 8. The length of the CDR3 is 15 residues. In DNA, the CDR3 is TGCGCCAGCAGCCGGGGACAGGGAATGAGAGATACGCAGTATTTT. Its translation: CASSRGQGMRDTQYF.